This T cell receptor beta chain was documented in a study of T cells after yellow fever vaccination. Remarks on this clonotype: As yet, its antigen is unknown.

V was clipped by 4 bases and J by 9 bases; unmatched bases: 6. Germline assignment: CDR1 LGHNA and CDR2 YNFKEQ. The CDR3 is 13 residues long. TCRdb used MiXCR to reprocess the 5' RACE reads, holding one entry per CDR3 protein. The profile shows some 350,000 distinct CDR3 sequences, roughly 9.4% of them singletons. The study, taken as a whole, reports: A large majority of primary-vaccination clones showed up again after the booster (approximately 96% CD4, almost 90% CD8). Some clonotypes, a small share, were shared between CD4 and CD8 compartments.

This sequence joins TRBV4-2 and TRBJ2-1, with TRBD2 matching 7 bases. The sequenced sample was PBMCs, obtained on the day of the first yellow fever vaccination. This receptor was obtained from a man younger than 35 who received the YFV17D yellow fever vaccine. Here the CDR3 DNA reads TGTGCCAGCAGCCGCATACTAGCGCCTGAGCAGTTCTTC. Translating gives CASSRILAPEQFF.